This T cell receptor (beta chain) emerged from a study of cytomegalovirus exposure and HLA in healthy donors. From germline, CDR1 is SGHTA and CDR2 FQGNSA. The CDR3 is 14 residues long. V trimming: 5 bases; J trimming: 4 bases; junction bases outside the gene matches: 2. This clone is a singleton in its sample. Antigen: not known. Primers for the PCR totalled 60 Vbeta and 13 Jbeta. Assay used: immunoSEQ multiplex PCR; TCRdb lists only in-frame clones, some missing. The sample holds approximately 90,000 clones, 76% seen once. Study results and caveats: Among the CMV-associated chains, three were confirmed in vitro as specific for CMV antigens. The study carried out a later analysis of TCR beta sequences. It associated about 15,000 of them with specific HLA alleles at a false discovery rate of 0.05.

The V and J genes are TRBV7-2 and TRBJ1-6, with TRBD1 matching 7 bases. The TCR originated in a man aged 35 to 55 in good health and CMV-seronegative. Source material: PBMCs. The CDR3 here is CASSPGQYNSPLHF. CDR3 nucleotide sequence: TGTGCCAGCAGCCCGGGACAGTATAATTCACCCCTCCACTTT.